The clone carrying this TCR beta chain has just a few counts. Its antigen is unknown. Germline and junction disagree at one end, which may indicate a read error. Other DNA sequences in this specimen translate into the identical CDR3. CDR1 is MGHRA and CDR2 is YSYEKL in the germline V gene. The CDR3 totals 15 residues. Healthy HIV-negative adults without recent acute infections or vaccinations served as donors. These data come from a study of shared clonotypes between healthy human individuals. The study, taken as a whole, reports: Naive subsets, compared against memory subsets, generally had larger estimated richness values.

Across several immunoSEQ plates, the genomic DNA of each subset was split evenly. Authors' analysis steps: Junction-only immunoSEQ sequences carried no quality scores, so filtering differed. Sequencing used immunoSEQ multiplex PCR; TCRdb keeps in-frame clones, though not all of them. V, J and clone size derive from that table, while D and trimming were established from the DNA sequence. The table includes about 2 million clones, roughly 94% detected once. The sequence came from a young man in good health. The sample comprised naive CD4+ T cells sorted from blood. Described subset: CD45RA+ positively selected. The genes are TRBV4-1 and TRBJ2-7; 8 bases align to TRBD2. CDR3 bases: TGCGCCAGCAGCCAAATACTAGCGGCCTCCTATGAGCAGTACTTC. It yields the protein CASSQILAASYEQYF.